The rows below give T cell receptor beta chains drawn from one sample of a study of blood T cell repertoires in COVID-19. Sequenced by immunoSEQ multiplex PCR; TCRdb stores in-frame clones only, minus some. The table records roughly 260,000 clones, about 88% of them present only once. Input material: peripheral blood. The receptors were gathered from a man aged 55 to 70 who had recovered from COVID-19. Each CDR3 is given with its conserved first and last residue. Each record gives: D gene, clone size, J gene, V gene, CDR3 protein, CDR3 DNA. A D gene is named only where the DNA matches it firmly. Only part of the rows carry a size: once, few, many, or a class if the clone is expanded.

TRBD1	.	TRBJ2-1	TRBV11-1	CASSLTWTGGRNEQFF	TGTGCCAGCAGCTTAACCTGGACAGGGGGCCGGAATGAGCAGTTCTTC
TRBD1	.	TRBJ1-1	TRBV5-1	CASSSDRDLVTEAFF	TGCGCCAGCAGCTCAGACAGGGACCTCGTCACTGAAGCTTTCTTT
.	.	TRBJ1-3	TRBV19	CASSIPSSSSGNTIYF	TGTGCCAGTAGTATACCGTCGTCGAGCTCTGGAAACACCATATATTTT
TRBD2	.	TRBJ2-7	TRBV7-2	CASSPPRLAGGQISYEQYF	TGTGCCAGCAGCCCGCCCCGACTAGCGGGGGGGCAAATCTCCTACGAGCAGTACTTC
.	.	TRBJ2-5	TRBV9	CASSVVGSPPGETQYF	TGTGCCAGCAGCGTAGTAGGTAGCCCTCCGGGAGAGACCCAGTACTTC
.	.	TRBJ1-2	TRBV30	CAWSVAGSPLYGYTF	TGTGCCTGGAGTGTAGCGGGATCCCCGCTCTATGGCTACACCTTC
TRBD2	.	TRBJ2-3	TRBV7-7	CASSPSGGPRTDTQYF	TGTGCTAGCAGCCCTAGCGGGGGCCCGCGCACAGATACGCAGTATTTT
.	.	TRBJ1-1	TRBV9	CASSVGGQMNTEAFF	TGTGCCAGCAGCGTAGGGGGACAAATGAACACTGAAGCTTTCTTT
TRBD1	.	TRBJ2-7	TRBV27	CASSSGQGTVSHEQYF	TGTGCCAGCAGTTCGGGACAGGGGACAGTTAGCCACGAGCAGTACTTC
.	.	TRBJ1-1	TRBV19	CASSIGNTPYTEAFF	TGTGCCAGTAGTATAGGAAACACACCATACACTGAAGCTTTCTTT
.	.	TRBJ1-1	TRBV21-1	CASSKAVQGRTRNTEAFF	TGTGCCAGCAGCAAAGCTGTGCAGGGAAGAACACGGAACACTGAAGCTTTCTTT
TRBD1	.	TRBJ2-7	TRBV25-1	CASSGWTGGYEQYF	TGTGCCAGCAGTGGGTGGACAGGGGGCTACGAGCAGTACTTC
.	once	TRBJ2-3	TRBV7-2	CASTGLGDWDTQYF	TGTGCCAGCACCGGACTGGGCGACTGGGATACGCAGTATTTT
TRBD1	.	TRBJ1-4	TRBV18	CASSPRTGYEKLFF	TGTGCCAGCTCACCCCGGACAGGGTATGAAAAACTGTTTTTT
TRBD2	.	TRBJ2-1	TRBV9	CASSSRPDSGGYNEQFF	TGTGCCAGCAGCTCACGCCCGGATAGCGGGGGGTACAATGAGCAGTTCTTC
.	once	TRBJ1-5	TRBV30	CAWARANQPQHF	TGTGCCTGGGCCAGGGCCAATCAGCCCCAGCATTTT
.	.	TRBJ2-5	TRBV27	CASSPGLAGETQYF	TGTGCCAGCAGTCCTGGTTTAGCTGGAGAGACCCAGTACTTC
.	.	TRBJ2-3	TRBV7-2	CASSPKGDTDTQYF	TGTGCCAGCAGCCCCAAGGGGGACACAGATACGCAGTATTTT
.	.	TRBJ2-7	TRBV10-1	CASSESGGSDHEQYF	TGCGCCAGCAGTGAGTCGGGGGGATCGGACCACGAGCAGTACTTC
.	.	TRBJ2-3	TRBV24-1	CATSAGDTQYF	TGTGCCACCAGTGCAGGCGATACGCAGTATTTT
.	.	TRBJ2-3	TRBV18	CASSPPLGRAADTQYF	TGTGCCAGCTCACCACCCCTCGGGCGAGCGGCAGATACGCAGTATTTT
TRBD2	.	TRBJ2-5	TRBV7-9	CASSSGLAGARAETQYF	TGTGCCAGCAGCTCGGGACTAGCGGGGGCCCGAGCGGAGACCCAGTACTTC
.	.	TRBJ1-3	TRBV9	CASSVVPGGAGNTIYF	TGTGCCAGCAGCGTAGTACCTGGGGGCGCGGGAAACACCATATATTTT
.	.	TRBJ1-3	TRBV2	CASRVTADSGNTIYF	TGTGCCAGCAGAGTGACAGCAGACTCTGGAAACACCATATATTTT
.	once	TRBJ1-1	TRBV7-9	CASVRAVTEAFF	TGTGCCAGCGTCAGGGCGGTCACTGAAGCTTTCTTT
TRBD1	.	TRBJ1-5	TRBV24-1	CATSDQTGNSNQPQHF	TGTGCCACCAGTGATCAGACAGGGAATAGCAATCAGCCCCAGCATTTT
TRBD2	.	TRBJ2-3	TRBV6-2/TRBV6-3	CASSYRTSGVLDTQYF	TGTGCCAGCAGTTACCGGACTAGCGGGGTGCTAGATACGCAGTATTTT
.	.	TRBJ2-7	TRBV7-2	CASSLGLLASPHEQYF	TGTGCCAGCAGCTTAGGCCTACTAGCTTCTCCCCACGAGCAGTACTTC
.	.	TRBJ1-6	TRBV18	CASSYGWSSYNSPLHF	TGTGCCAGCTCATACGGCTGGAGCTCCTATAATTCACCCCTCCACTTT
TRBD1	.	TRBJ1-6	TRBV19	CASSISGQDFLTLHF	TGTGCCAGTAGTATTTCGGGACAGGATTTTCTGACCCTCCACTTT
.	.	TRBJ2-3	TRBV6-5	CASSYSTGGFTDTQYF	TGTGCCAGCAGTTACTCGACCGGGGGATTCACAGATACGCAGTATTTT
TRBD1	.	TRBJ1-5	TRBV4-2	CASSQGGQGDQPQHF	TGTGCCAGCAGCCAAGGGGGCCAGGGGGATCAGCCCCAGCATTTT
.	.	TRBJ2-6	TRBV7-2	CASSSYLAGANVLTF	TGTGCCAGCAGCTCATATCTAGCTGGGGCCAACGTCCTGACTTTC
TRBD2	.	TRBJ2-3	TRBV7-9	CASSLELAVRDTQYF	TGTGCCAGCAGCTTAGAACTAGCGGTCCGAGATACGCAGTATTTT
TRBD2	once	TRBJ2-7	TRBV27	CASSPRLAGAGEQYF	TGTGCCAGCAGTCCCCGACTAGCGGGGGCCGGCGAGCAGTACTTC
.	.	TRBJ2-1	TRBV27	CASRDSTSYNEQFF	TGTGCCAGCCGGGACTCCACCTCCTACAATGAGCAGTTCTTC
.	.	TRBJ1-2	TRBV11-2	CASSFRQTSYGYTF	TGTGCCAGCAGCTTTCGACAGACTAGCTATGGCTACACCTTC
TRBD1	.	TRBJ1-4	TRBV18	CASSPSGGTNEKLFF	TGTGCCAGCTCACCTTCAGGGGGCACTAATGAAAAACTGTTTTTT
.	.	TRBJ2-7	TRBV7-2	CASSSDPRLSSYEQYF	TGTGCCAGCAGCTCTGACCCGAGGCTCAGCTCCTACGAGCAGTACTTC
TRBD1	.	TRBJ1-6	TRBV5-1	CASRPGQGNNSPLHF	TGCGCCAGCAGACCCGGACAGGGGAACAATTCACCCCTCCACTTT
.	.	TRBJ1-1	TRBV4-1	CASSLGFAGNTEAFF	TGCGCCAGCAGCCTGGGCTTTGCGGGGAACACTGAAGCTTTCTTT
TRBD1	.	TRBJ2-5	TRBV5-4	CASSLDRGSVQGETQYF	TGTGCCAGCAGCCTCGACAGGGGGAGTGTACAAGGAGAGACCCAGTACTTC
TRBD1	few	TRBJ2-2	TRBV9	CASSAQTGGGTGELFF	TGTGCCAGCAGCGCCCAGACAGGGGGAGGCACCGGGGAGCTGTTTTTT
.	.	TRBJ2-5	TRBV14	CASSHRGTQYF	TGTGCCAGCAGCCATCGGGGGACCCAGTACTTC
.	.	TRBJ1-2	TRBV11-2	CASRREPDSYYGYTF	TGTGCCAGCAGAAGGGAACCGGACAGTTACTATGGCTACACCTTC
TRBD2	.	TRBJ2-3	TRBV19	CASSPGLAGHTSTDTQYF	TGTGCCAGTAGCCCGGGACTAGCGGGGCATACTAGCACAGATACGCAGTATTTT
.	.	TRBJ1-2	TRBV9	CASSVDLTYGYTF	TGTGCCAGCAGCGTAGACTTAACCTATGGCTACACCTTC
.	.	TRBJ2-3	TRBV27	CASRYRQRGDTQYF	TGTGCCAGCAGATACCGACAGCGTGGAGATACGCAGTATTTT
TRBD1	.	TRBJ1-4	TRBV7-9	CASSRPGQGNEKLFF	TGTGCCAGCAGCCGACCTGGACAGGGTAATGAAAAACTGTTTTTT
TRBD2	.	TRBJ2-2	TRBV5-4	CASTLVGGGGRAGELFF	TGTGCCAGCACTCTTGTGGGCGGGGGGGGCCGAGCCGGGGAGCTGTTTTTT
TRBD1	few	TRBJ2-7	TRBV15	CATSLTDRAGIYEQYF	TGTGCCACCAGCTTAACGGACAGGGCGGGTATATACGAGCAGTACTTC
.	.	TRBJ1-6	TRBV5-6	CASSNPRGNSPLHF	TGTGCCAGCAGCAACCCGAGGGGGAATTCACCCCTCCACTTT
.	.	TRBJ1-2	TRBV29-1	CSVEDGIFYGYTF	TGCAGCGTTGAAGACGGGATTTTCTATGGCTACACCTTC
TRBD2	.	TRBJ2-7	TRBV5-1	CASSPGGTSGAGAYEQYF	TGCGCCAGCAGCCCTGGAGGGACTAGCGGGGCAGGCGCCTACGAGCAGTACTTC